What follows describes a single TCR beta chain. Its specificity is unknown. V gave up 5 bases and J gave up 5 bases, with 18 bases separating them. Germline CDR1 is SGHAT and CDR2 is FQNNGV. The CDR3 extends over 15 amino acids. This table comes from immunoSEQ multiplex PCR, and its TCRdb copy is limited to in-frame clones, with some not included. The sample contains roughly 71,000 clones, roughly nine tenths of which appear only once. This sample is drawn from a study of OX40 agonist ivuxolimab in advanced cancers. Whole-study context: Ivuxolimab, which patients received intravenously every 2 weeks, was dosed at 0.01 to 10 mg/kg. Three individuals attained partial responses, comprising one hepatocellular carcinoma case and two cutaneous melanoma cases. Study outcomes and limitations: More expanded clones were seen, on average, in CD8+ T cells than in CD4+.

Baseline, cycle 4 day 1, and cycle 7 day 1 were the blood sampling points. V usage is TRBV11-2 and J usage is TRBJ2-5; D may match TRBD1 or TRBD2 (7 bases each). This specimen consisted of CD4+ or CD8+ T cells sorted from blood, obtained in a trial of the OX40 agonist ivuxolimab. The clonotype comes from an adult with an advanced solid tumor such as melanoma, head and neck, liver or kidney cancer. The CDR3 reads CASSRTGEGTETQYF. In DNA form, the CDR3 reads TGTGCCAGCAGCCGTACAGGGGAGGGGACGGAGACCCAGTACTTC.